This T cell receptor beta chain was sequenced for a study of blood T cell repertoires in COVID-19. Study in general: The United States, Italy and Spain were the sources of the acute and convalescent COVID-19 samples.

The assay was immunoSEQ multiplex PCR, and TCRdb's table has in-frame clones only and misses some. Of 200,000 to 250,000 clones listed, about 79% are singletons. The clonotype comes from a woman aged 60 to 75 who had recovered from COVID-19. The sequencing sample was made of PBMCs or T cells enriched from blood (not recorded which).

CDR3 amino acids: CASRLDTYYGYTF. As DNA, the CDR3 is TGTGCCAGCCGCTTGGACACCTACTATGGCTACACCTTC. V is TRBV28 and J is TRBJ1-2, with D possibly being TRBD1 (5 bases). The CDR3 totals 13 residues. With 8 bases removed from V and 3 bases from J, the gap between germline ends came to 13 bases. The V gene's germline CDR1 is MDHEN and CDR2 SYDVKM.